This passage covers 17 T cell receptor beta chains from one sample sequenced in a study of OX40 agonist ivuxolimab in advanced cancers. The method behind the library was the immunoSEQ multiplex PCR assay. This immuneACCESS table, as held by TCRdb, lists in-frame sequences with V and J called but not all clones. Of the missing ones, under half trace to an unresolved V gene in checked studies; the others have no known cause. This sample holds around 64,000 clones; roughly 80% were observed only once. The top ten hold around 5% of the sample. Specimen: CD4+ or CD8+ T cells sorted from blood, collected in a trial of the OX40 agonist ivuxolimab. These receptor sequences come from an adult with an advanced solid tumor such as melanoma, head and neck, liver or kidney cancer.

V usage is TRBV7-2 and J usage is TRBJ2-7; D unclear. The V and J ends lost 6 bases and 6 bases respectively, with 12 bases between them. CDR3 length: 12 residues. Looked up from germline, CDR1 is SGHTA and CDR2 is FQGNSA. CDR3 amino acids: CASRAETSEQYF. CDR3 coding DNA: TGTGCCAGCAGAGCCGAAACATCCGAGCAGTACTTC.

CDR3 sequence (DNA): TGTGCAAGTCGCTTAGCCGATGCCGCCTCAGGATTAAATTCACCCCTCCACTTT. This encodes CASRLADAASGLNSPLHF. This sequence joins TRBV12-2 and TRBJ1-6; whether TRBD1, the table's D call, matches the DNA was not checked. TRBV12-2 is deemed a pseudogene. This CDR3 is 18 amino acids long.

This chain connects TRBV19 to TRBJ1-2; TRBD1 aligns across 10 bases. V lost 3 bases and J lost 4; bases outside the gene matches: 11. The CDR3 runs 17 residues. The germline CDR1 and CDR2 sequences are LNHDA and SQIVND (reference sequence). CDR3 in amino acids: CASSISVTGGSLYGYTF. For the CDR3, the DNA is TGTGCCAGTAGTATTTCCGTGACAGGGGGCTCTCTCTATGGCTACACCTTC.

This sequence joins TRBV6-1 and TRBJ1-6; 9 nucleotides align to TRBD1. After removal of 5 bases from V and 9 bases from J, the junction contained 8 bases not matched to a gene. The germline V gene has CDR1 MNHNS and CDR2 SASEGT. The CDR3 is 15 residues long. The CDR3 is CASSSPGQGISPLHF. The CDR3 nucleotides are TGTGCCAGCAGTTCGCCAGGACAGGGGATTTCACCCCTCCACTTT.

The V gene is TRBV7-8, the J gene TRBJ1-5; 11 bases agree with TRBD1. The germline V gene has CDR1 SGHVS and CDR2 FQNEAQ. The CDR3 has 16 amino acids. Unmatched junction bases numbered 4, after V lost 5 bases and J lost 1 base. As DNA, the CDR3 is TGTGCCAGCAGCCATGGACAGGGGGCGAGCAATCAGCCCCAGCATTTT. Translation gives CASSHGQGASNQPQHF.

The CDR3 DNA is TGTGCCAGCAGCCAAGTCGGGACGGCCGCAAACATTCAGTACTTC. It translates to CASSQVGTAANIQYF. The V gene is TRBV14, the J gene TRBJ2-4; D assignment may be TRBD1 or TRBD2 (5 bases each). V gave up 1 base and J gave up 6 bases, with 13 bases separating them. The germline CDR1 and CDR2 sequences are SGHDN and FVKESK. This CDR3 is 15 amino acids long.

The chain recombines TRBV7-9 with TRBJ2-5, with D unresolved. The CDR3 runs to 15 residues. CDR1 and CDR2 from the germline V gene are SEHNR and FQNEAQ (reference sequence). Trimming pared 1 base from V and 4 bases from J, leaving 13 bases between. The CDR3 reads CASSLGAGIGETQYF. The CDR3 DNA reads TGTGCCAGCAGCTTAGGGGCCGGCATTGGAGAGACCCAGTACTTC.

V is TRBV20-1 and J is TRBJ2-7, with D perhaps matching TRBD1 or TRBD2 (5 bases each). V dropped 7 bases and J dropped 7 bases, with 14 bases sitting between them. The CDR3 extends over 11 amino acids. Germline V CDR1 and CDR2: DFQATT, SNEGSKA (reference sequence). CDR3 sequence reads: CSGRGAGEQYF. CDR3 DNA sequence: TGCAGTGGGAGAGGGGCGGGTGAGCAGTACTTC.

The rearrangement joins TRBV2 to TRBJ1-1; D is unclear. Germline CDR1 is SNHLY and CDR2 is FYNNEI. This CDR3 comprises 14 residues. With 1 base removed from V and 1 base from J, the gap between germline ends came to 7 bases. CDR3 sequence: CASSEVRQNTEAFF. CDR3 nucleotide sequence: TGTGCCAGCAGTGAAGTAAGACAGAACACTGAAGCTTTCTTT.

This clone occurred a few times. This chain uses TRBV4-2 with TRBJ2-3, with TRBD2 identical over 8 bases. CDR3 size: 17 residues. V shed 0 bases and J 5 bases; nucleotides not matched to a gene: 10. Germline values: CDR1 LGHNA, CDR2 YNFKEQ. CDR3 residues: CASSQDLPGGHGDTQYF. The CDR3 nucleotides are TGTGCCAGCAGCCAAGATTTACCGGGGGGGCATGGAGATACGCAGTATTTT.

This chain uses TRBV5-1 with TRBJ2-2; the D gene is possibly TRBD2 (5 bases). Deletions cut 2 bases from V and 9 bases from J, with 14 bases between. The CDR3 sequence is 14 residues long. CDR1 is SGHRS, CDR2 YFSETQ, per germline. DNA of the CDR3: TGCGCCAGCAGCTTAACTAGTGGTGCCCGGGAGCTGTTTTTT. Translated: CASSLTSGARELFF.

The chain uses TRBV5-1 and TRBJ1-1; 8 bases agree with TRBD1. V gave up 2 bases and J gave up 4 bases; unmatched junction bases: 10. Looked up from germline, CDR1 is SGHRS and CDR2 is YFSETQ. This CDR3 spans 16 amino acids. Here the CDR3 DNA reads TGCGCCAGCAGCTTAATAACACTAACAGGGGGCACTGAAGCTTTCTTT. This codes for CASSLITLTGGTEAFF.

The CDR3 DNA reads TGTGCCACCAGCAGAGAGGGGGCGAGAGTATCACCCCTCCACTTT. It yields the protein CATSREGARVSPLHF. V and J are TRBV15 and TRBJ1-6, with D possibly being TRBD1 (6 bases). The CDR3 is 15 amino acids. V was clipped by 0 bases and J by 10 bases, with 13 bases between them. Germline-derived CDR1 and CDR2 are LNHNV and YYDKDF (reference sequence).

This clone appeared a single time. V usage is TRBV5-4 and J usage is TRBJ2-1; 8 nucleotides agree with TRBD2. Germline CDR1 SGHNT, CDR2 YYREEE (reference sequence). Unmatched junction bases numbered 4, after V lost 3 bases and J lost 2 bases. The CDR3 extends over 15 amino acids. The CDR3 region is CASSYGLATYNEQFF. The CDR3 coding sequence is TGTGCCAGCAGCTACGGACTAGCCACCTACAATGAGCAGTTCTTC.

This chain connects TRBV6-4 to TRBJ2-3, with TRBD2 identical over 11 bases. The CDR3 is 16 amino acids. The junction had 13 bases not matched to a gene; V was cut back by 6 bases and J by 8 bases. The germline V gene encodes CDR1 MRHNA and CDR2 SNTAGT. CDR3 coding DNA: TGTGCCAGCAGAGATCTCACTAGCGGGAGAACGGGTACGCAGTATTTT. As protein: CASRDLTSGRTGTQYF.

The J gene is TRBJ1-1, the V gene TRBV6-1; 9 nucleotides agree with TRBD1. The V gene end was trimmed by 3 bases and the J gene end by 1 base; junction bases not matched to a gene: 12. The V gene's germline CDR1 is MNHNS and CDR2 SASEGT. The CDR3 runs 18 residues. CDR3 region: CASSEGWTGEGGNTEAFF. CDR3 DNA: TGTGCCAGCAGTGAGGGGTGGACAGGGGAGGGTGGGAACACTGAAGCTTTCTTT.

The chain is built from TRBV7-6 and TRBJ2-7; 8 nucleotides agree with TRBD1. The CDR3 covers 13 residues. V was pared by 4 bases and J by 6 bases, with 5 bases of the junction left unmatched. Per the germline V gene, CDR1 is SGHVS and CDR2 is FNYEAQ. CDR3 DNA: TGTGCCAGCAGCTGGGGACAGGAAAGCGAGCAGTACTTC. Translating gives CASSWGQESEQYF.